This is a list of T cell receptor beta chains from one sample in a study of blood T cell repertoires in COVID-19. Generated by immunoSEQ multiplex PCR, the TCRdb table keeps only in-frame clones and is missing some. The data show just over 150,000 clones, 90% to 95% seen once. Material: peripheral blood. The origin of the receptors is a woman aged 50 to 65 with acute or convalescent COVID-19. The CDR3 runs from the conserved cysteine through the conserved F or W. The D gene is left open where the match is weak. Part of the rows lack a size; the others show once, few, many or a class for expanded clones.

v_gene	j_gene	abundance	d_gene	CDR3aa	CDR3nt
TRBV6-5	TRBJ2-7	-	-	CASSYGVRQGDEQYF	TGTGCCAGCAGTTACGGAGTTCGTCAGGGCGACGAGCAGTACTTC
TRBV20-1	TRBJ1-2	-	-	CSAASGPTGTF	TGCAGTGCCGCTAGCGGGCCAACCGGCACCTTC
TRBV7-6	TRBJ1-3	once	TRBD1	CASSPRQGARGNTIYF	TGTGCCAGCAGCCCCCGACAGGGGGCAAGAGGAAACACCATATATTTT
TRBV28	TRBJ2-7	-	TRBD2	CASSPRGRVSYEQYF	TGTGCCAGCAGTCCCAGAGGGAGGGTTTCCTACGAGCAGTACTTC
TRBV19	TRBJ1-2	once	TRBD1	CASEGAPNYGYTF	TGTGCCAGTGAGGGGGCCCCTAACTATGGCTACACCTTC
TRBV7-2	TRBJ1-5	once	-	CASSSDRYSNQPQHF	TGTGCCAGCAGCTCGGACAGATATAGCAATCAGCCCCAGCATTTT
TRBV7-2	TRBJ2-2	-	-	CASSFDRWGGELFF	TGTGCCAGCAGCTTCGACAGGTGGGGCGGGGAGCTGTTTTTT
TRBV7-2	TRBJ2-7	-	TRBD1	CASSFGTGIYEQYF	TGTGCCAGCAGCTTCGGGACAGGGATCTACGAGCAGTACTTC
TRBV30	TRBJ2-1	once	-	CAWRIPGVGNEQFF	TGTGCCTGGAGAATCCCGGGAGTAGGAAATGAGCAGTTCTTC
TRBV5-1	TRBJ2-5	-	TRBD2	CASKQSGGTGETQYF	TGCGCCAGCAAGCAGAGCGGGGGGACGGGTGAGACCCAGTACTTC
TRBV18	TRBJ1-1	-	-	CASSPGGNTEAFF	TGTGCCAGCTCACCCGGCGGGAACACTGAAGCTTTCTTT
TRBV14	TRBJ2-3	-	TRBD2	CASSRLAGGTDTQYF	TGTGCCAGCAGCCGACTAGCGGGGGGCACAGATACGCAGTATTTT
TRBV7-9	TRBJ1-2	-	-	CASTVGQNYGYTF	TGTGCCAGCACCGTTGGACAGAACTATGGCTACACCTTC
TRBV15	TRBJ2-2	-	TRBD2	CATSRDPGLAALGELFF	TGTGCCACCAGCAGAGATCCGGGACTAGCGGCCCTCGGGGAGCTGTTTTTT
TRBV5-4	TRBJ2-1	-	-	CASSSPRQAYNEQFF	TGTGCCAGCAGCTCCCCCCGGCAGGCCTACAATGAGCAGTTCTTC
TRBV5-6	TRBJ1-2	-	TRBD1	CASSQVQGQSYGYTF	TGTGCCAGCAGCCAAGTTCAGGGACAGAGCTATGGCTACACCTTC
TRBV7-2	TRBJ1-5	-	TRBD1	CASSTDRNQPQHF	TGTGCCAGCAGCACGGACAGGAATCAGCCCCAGCATTTT
TRBV27	TRBJ1-2	-	TRBD1	CASSLTGQSYTF	TGTGCCAGCAGTTTGACAGGGCAGAGCTACACCTTC
TRBV29-1	TRBJ2-3	once	-	CSGRQGTDTQYF	TGCAGCGGGAGACAGGGCACAGATACGCAGTATTTT
TRBV7-3	TRBJ2-5	-	TRBD2	CASSLSSGGIETQYF	TGTGCCAGCAGCTTAAGTAGCGGGGGAATAGAGACCCAGTACTTC
TRBV11-2	TRBJ2-1	once	-	CASSPTPYNEQFF	TGTGCCAGCAGCCCAACACCGTACAATGAGCAGTTCTTC
TRBV27	TRBJ1-6	-	-	CASSLSGSYNSPLHF	TGTGCCAGCAGTTTATCGGGCAGTTATAATTCACCCCTCCACTTT
TRBV7-2	TRBJ2-5	-	-	CASSLQGLMETQYF	TGTGCCAGCAGCTTACAGGGGTTGATGGAGACCCAGTACTTC
TRBV19	TRBJ2-7	-	-	CASSIVGRPYEQYF	TGTGCCAGTAGTATAGTCGGCAGGCCCTACGAGCAGTACTTC
TRBV5-4	TRBJ2-5	-	TRBD2	CASSLGGGFYETQYF	TGTGCCAGCAGCTTGGGCGGGGGGTTTTATGAGACCCAGTACTTC
TRBV4-2	TRBJ2-5	-	TRBD1	CASSQGDRDQETQYF	TGTGCCAGCAGCCAAGGGGACAGGGACCAAGAGACCCAGTACTTC
TRBV19	TRBJ1-1	-	-	CASHPQGKAEAFF	TGTGCCAGTCACCCCCAGGGCAAGGCTGAAGCTTTCTTT
TRBV9	TRBJ2-3	-	TRBD2	CASSVTSGETDTQYF	TGTGCCAGCAGCGTGACTAGCGGGGAGACAGATACGCAGTATTTT
TRBV4-3	TRBJ1-4	-	-	CASSQDRRTSEKLFF	TGCGCCAGCAGCCAAGATAGGCGGACATCCGAAAAACTGTTTTTT
TRBV3-1/TRBV3-2	TRBJ2-3	-	-	CASSLRSGARGDTQYF	TGTGCCAGCAGCTTAAGGAGCGGGGCCAGGGGAGATACGCAGTATTTT
TRBV15	TRBJ2-7	-	TRBD2	CATSGYSGRAGEQYF	TGTGCCACCAGCGGTTATAGCGGGAGGGCCGGGGAGCAGTACTTC
TRBV7-9	TRBJ1-1	-	-	CASSPRLGGNTEAFF	TGTGCCAGCAGTCCCCGACTTGGAGGCAACACTGAAGCTTTCTTT
TRBV12-3/TRBV12-4	TRBJ1-1	once	TRBD1	CASSLQGATEAFF	TGTGCCAGCAGTTTACAGGGGGCCACTGAAGCTTTCTTT
TRBV2	TRBJ1-5	once	TRBD1	CASSMDRGSNQPQHF	TGTGCCAGCAGTATGGACAGGGGGAGCAATCAGCCCCAGCATTTT
TRBV7-8	TRBJ2-5	-	-	CASSLAFRETQYF	TGTGCCAGCAGCTTAGCGTTTAGAGAGACCCAGTACTTC
TRBV19	TRBJ2-5	-	-	CASSRGAGTQYF	TGTGCCAGTAGTAGGGGAGCGGGGACCCAGTACTTC
TRBV15	TRBJ1-2	-	-	CATSSPGEGYTF	TGTGCCACCAGCAGCCCAGGGGAAGGGTACACCTTC
TRBV7-3	TRBJ1-1	-	TRBD1	CASSHFPGQGITTEAFF	TGTGCCAGCAGTCATTTCCCCGGACAGGGAATAACCACTGAAGCTTTCTTT
TRBV7-2	TRBJ1-5	-	-	CASSRQIGTQPQHF	TGTGCCAGCAGCAGACAGATAGGAACTCAGCCCCAGCATTTT
TRBV28	TRBJ2-1	-	-	CASSSPTGGYNEQFF	TGTGCCAGCAGTTCCCCGACAGGCGGCTACAATGAGCAGTTCTTC
TRBV29-1	TRBJ1-1	-	TRBD1	CSVRGQGAFAEAFF	TGCAGCGTCCGAGGACAGGGGGCTTTCGCTGAAGCTTTCTTT
TRBV6-6	TRBJ1-6	once	TRBD1	CASRPAPTGGISPLHF	TGTGCCAGCAGGCCCGCCCCGACAGGGGGCATTTCACCCCTCCACTTT
TRBV24-1	TRBJ2-1	few	TRBD2	CATSDLTSGKQFF	TGTGCCACCAGTGATTTGACTAGCGGTAAGCAGTTCTTC
TRBV2	TRBJ2-7	-	-	CASSEGGRGTYEQYF	TGTGCCAGCAGTGAGGGAGGCAGGGGGACCTACGAGCAGTACTTC
TRBV6-6	TRBJ2-7	-	TRBD2	CASSPLASGVSSYEQYF	TGTGCCAGCAGTCCGTTGGCTAGCGGGGTCAGCTCCTACGAGCAGTACTTC
TRBV7-9	TRBJ1-2	-	-	CASSLAPSYGYTF	TGTGCCAGCAGCCTCGCGCCGTCTTATGGCTACACCTTC
TRBV3-1/TRBV3-2	TRBJ1-2	-	TRBD1	CASSQGWPPGQGGGDYGYTF	TGTGCCAGCAGCCAAGGATGGCCTCCGGGACAGGGGGGAGGAGACTATGGCTACACCTTC
TRBV28	TRBJ1-1	-	-	CASRPGSGNTEAFF	TGTGCCAGCAGACCAGGGTCCGGGAACACTGAAGCTTTCTTT
TRBV19	TRBJ1-4	-	-	CASRPQGTWGEKLFF	TGTGCCAGTAGGCCTCAGGGTACATGGGGTGAAAAACTGTTTTTT